The 9 T cell receptor beta chains in this list originate from one sample, sequenced in a study of blood T cell repertoires in COVID-19. Sequencing was performed with immunoSEQ multiplex PCR; in TCRdb, only in-frame clones are kept and a portion is missing. Of fewer than 150,000 clones listed, around 90% are singletons. The specimen was peripheral blood. The receptors here all came from a woman aged 45-65 years with acute or convalescent COVID-19.

This clone was recorded once. The chain has TRBV3-1 (or the pseudogene TRBV3-2) and TRBJ1-2; tentatively, D is TRBD1 (5 bases). CDR1 is LGHDT and CDR2 is YNNKEL in the germline V gene (reference sequence). This CDR3 has 15 amino acids. The ends were cut back, 7 bases at V and 8 bases at J, with 23 bases in the middle. This CDR3 is CASTLQPTGPGGYTF. CDR3 in DNA: TGTGCCAGCACCCTGCAGCCCACAGGTCCCGGGGGCTACACCTTC.

The gene calls are TRBV11-2 and TRBJ1-1; D gene uncertain. Germline V gene sequence: CDR1 SGHAT, CDR2 FQNNGV. This CDR3 has 15 residues. Trimming shortened V by 5 bases and J by 2 bases, and 15 bases separated the two germline ends. The CDR3 DNA sequence: TGTGCCAGCAGCCCCGGTTTGGTTCCAAACACTGAAGCTTTCTTT. This sequence encodes CASSPGLVPNTEAFF.

The V gene is TRBV19, the J gene TRBJ2-5; D remains unclear. Trimming removed 7 bases from V and 4 bases from J, with 7 bases in between. Germline CDR1 reads LNHDA; CDR2 reads SQIVND (reference sequence). The CDR3 runs to 11 residues. CDR3 nucleotide sequence: TGTGCCAGTATGTTCGGAGAGACCCAGTACTTC. Translated: CASMFGETQYF. The whole variable domain, filled in from reference TRBV19 and TRBJ2-5, reads DGGITQSPKYLFRKEGQNVTLSCEQNLNHDAMYWYRQDPGQGLRLIYYSQIVNDFQKGDIAEGYSVSREKKESFPLTVTSAQKNPTAFYLCASMFGETQYFGPGTRLLVL.

V usage is TRBV21-1 and J usage is TRBJ2-1; the table names TRBD2, a call not compared with the DNA. TRBV21-1 is an annotated pseudogene. The CDR3 is 14 residues long. CDR3 sequence (DNA): TGTGCCAGCAGCAAAGGGGGAGCCTACAATGAGCAGTTCTTC. Residues: CASSKGGAYNEQFF.

This clone has only a few counts. V and J are TRBV3-1 (or the pseudogene TRBV3-2) and TRBJ1-1; D is unclear. The germline gives CDR1 LGHDT, CDR2 YNNKEL (reference sequence). Between the trimmed V and J ends, which lost 0 bases and 5 bases, there was a span of 7 bases. This CDR3 has 13 amino acids. The CDR3 loop reads CASSQDGGTEAFF. The CDR3 DNA reads as TGTGCCAGCAGCCAAGACGGCGGAACTGAAGCTTTCTTT.

The table lists this clone with a few counts. The chain employs TRBV4-1 and TRBJ2-7; D may be TRBD1 (6 bases). The CDR3 consists of 15 residues. Between the trimmed V and J ends, which lost 4 bases and 2 bases, there was a span of 15 bases. Germline V gene lookup returns CDR1 MGHRA and CDR2 YSYEKL. DNA of the CDR3: TGCGCCAGCAGCCCATATACAGGGTCAACCTACGAGCAGTACTTC. It is translated as CASSPYTGSTYEQYF.

This clone was found once. The chain joins TRBV29-1 to TRBJ2-7; D possibly corresponds to TRBD2 (5 bases). CDR1 and CDR2 from the germline V gene are SQVTM and ANQGSEA. This CDR3 is built from 12 residues. Trimming took off 6 bases at V and 0 bases at J, with 9 bases between the two ends. CDR3 protein: CSVVGDSYEQYF. The CDR3 DNA is TGCAGCGTCGTGGGAGACTCCTACGAGCAGTACTTC.

The chain has TRBV7-2 and TRBJ2-1; 8 bases are shared with TRBD1. The CDR3 extends over 14 amino acids. Germline lookup yields CDR1 SGHTA and CDR2 FQGNSA. V shed 7 bases, J shed 8 bases, and the junction held 10 bases outside the gene matches. In DNA, the CDR3 is TGTGCCAGCACCCGAAAGGCAGGGGGCTATGAGCAGTTCTTC. This encodes CASTRKAGGYEQFF.

This clone was counted only a few times. The DNA for the CDR3 is TGTGCCAGCAGCCAAGCCCTAGCGGGGGAGCAGTACTTC. Its translation is CASSQALAGEQYF. J is TRBJ2-7 and V is TRBV4-2; 9 nucleotides match TRBD2. This CDR3 region has 13 residues. The V gene end was trimmed by 1 base and the J gene end by 7 bases; junction bases not matched to a gene: 2. Germline V gene data show CDR1 as LGHNA and CDR2 as YNFKEQ.